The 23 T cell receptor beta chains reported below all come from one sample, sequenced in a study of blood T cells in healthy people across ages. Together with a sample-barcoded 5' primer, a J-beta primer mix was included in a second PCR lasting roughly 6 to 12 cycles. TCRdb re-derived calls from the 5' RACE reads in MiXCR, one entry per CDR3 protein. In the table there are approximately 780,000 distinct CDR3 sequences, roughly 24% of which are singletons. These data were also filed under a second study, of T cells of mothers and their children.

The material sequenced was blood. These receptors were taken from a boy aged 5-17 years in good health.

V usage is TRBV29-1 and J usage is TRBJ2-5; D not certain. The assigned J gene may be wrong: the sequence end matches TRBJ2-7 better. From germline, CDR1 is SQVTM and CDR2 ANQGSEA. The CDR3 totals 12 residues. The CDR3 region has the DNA TGCAGCGTTGAAGGATACACCTACGAGCAGTACTTC. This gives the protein CSVEGYTYEQYF.

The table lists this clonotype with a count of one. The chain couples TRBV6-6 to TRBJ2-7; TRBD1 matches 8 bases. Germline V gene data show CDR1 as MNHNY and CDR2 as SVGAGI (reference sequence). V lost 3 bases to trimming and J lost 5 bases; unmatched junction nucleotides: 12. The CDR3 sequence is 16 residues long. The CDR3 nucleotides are TGTGCCAGCAGTTATTTAGGGGCGACAGGGGCTCACGAGCAGTACTTC. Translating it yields CASSYLGATGAHEQYF.

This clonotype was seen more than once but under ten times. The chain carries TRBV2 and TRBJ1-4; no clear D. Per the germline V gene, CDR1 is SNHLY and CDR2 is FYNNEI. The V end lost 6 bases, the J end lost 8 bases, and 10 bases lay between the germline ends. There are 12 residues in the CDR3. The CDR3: CASRFKEEKLFF. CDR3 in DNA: TGTGCCAGCAGATTCAAGGAGGAAAAACTGTTTTTT.

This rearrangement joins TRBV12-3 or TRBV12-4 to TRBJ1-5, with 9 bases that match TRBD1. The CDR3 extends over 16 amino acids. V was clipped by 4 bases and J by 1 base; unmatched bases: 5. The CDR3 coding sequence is TGTGCCAGCAGTTCTACCGGACAGGGGAGCAATCAGCCCCAGCATTTT. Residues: CASSSTGQGSNQPQHF.

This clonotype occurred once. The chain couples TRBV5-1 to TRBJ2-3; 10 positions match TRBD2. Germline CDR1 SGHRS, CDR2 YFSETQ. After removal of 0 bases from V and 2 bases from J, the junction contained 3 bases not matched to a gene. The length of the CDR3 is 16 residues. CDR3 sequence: CASSLGSGGHTDTQYF. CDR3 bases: TGCGCCAGCAGCTTGGGTAGCGGGGGGCACACAGATACGCAGTATTTT.

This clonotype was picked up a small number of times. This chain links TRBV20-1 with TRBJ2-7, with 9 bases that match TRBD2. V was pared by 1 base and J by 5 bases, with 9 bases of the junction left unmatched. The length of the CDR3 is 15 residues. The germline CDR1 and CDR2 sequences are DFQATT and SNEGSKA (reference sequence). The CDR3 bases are TGCAGTGCTAGAGCGAGGGCTAGCGGGGATAACGAGCAGTACTTC. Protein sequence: CSARARASGDNEQYF.

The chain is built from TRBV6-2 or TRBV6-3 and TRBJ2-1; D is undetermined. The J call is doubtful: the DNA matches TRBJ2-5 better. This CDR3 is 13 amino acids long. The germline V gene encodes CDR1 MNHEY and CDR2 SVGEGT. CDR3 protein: CASSWYSRETQYF. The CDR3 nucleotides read TGTGCCAGCAGTTGGTACTCGAGAGAGACCCAGTACTTC.

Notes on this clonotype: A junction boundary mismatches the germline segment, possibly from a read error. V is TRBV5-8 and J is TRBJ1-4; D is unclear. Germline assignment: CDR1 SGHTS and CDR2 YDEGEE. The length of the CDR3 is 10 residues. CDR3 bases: TGTGTCAGCAGCTTGAGGGAACTGTTTTTT. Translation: CVSSLRELFF. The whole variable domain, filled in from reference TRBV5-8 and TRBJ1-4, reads EAGVTQSPTHLIKTRGQQATLRCSPISGHTSVYWYQQALGLGLQFLLWYDEGEERNRGNFPPRFSGRQFPNYSSELNVNALELEDSALYLCVSSLRELFFGSGTQLSVL.

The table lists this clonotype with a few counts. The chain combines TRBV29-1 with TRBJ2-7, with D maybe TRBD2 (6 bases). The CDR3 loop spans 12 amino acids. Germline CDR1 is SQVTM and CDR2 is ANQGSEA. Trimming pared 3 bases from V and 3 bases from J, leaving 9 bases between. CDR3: CSVDGGNYEQYF. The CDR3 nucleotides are TGCAGCGTTGATGGGGGGAACTACGAGCAGTACTTC.

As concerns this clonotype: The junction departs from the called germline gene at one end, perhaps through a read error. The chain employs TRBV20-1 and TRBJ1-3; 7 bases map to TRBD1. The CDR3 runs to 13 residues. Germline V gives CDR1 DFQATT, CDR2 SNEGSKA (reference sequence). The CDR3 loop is CSARRDSDGNRHF. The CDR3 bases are TGCAGTGCTAGGCGGGACAGCGACGGGAATAGGCATTTT.

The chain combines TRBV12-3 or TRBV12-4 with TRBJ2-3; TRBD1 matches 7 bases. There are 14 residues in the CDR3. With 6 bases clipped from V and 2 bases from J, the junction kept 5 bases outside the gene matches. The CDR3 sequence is CASSVDRYTDTQYF. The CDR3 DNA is TGTGCCAGCAGCGTGGACAGGTACACAGATACGCAGTATTTT.

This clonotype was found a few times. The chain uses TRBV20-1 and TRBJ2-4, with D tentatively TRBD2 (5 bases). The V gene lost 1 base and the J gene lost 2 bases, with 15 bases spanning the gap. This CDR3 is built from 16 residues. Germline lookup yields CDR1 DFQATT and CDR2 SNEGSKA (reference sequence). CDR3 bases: TGCAGTGCTAGAGTTGTACCCGGGGAATCCAAAAACATTCAGTACTTC. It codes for CSARVVPGESKNIQYF.

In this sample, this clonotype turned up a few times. The CDR3 protein is CASRTNRDYGYTF. In DNA form, the CDR3 reads TGTGCCAGTAGAACCAACAGGGACTATGGCTACACCTTC. J is TRBJ1-2 and V is TRBV19; D perhaps matches TRBD1 (6 bases). This CDR3 contains 13 residues. Germline V gives CDR1 LNHDA, CDR2 SQIVND (reference sequence). Deletions cut 6 bases from V and 3 bases from J, with 11 bases between.

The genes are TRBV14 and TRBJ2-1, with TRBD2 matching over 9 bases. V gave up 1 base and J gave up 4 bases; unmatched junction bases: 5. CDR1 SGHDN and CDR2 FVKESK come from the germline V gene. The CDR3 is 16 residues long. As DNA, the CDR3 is TGTGCCAGCAGCCAAGCGGGGACTAGCAAATACAATGAGCAGTTCTTC. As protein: CASSQAGTSKYNEQFF. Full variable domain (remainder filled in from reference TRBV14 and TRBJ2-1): EAGVTQFPSHSVIEKGQTVTLRCDPISGHDNLYWYRRVMGKEIKFLLHFVKESKQDESGMPNNRFLAERTGGTYSTLKVQPAELEDSGVYFCASSQAGTSKYNEQFFGPGTRLTVL.

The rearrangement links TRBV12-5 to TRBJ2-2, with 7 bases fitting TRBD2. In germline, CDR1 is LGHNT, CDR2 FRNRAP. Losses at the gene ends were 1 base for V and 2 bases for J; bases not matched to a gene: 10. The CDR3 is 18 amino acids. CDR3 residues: CASGLGAWEGLNTGELFF. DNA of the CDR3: TGTGCTAGTGGTTTGGGGGCCTGGGAGGGACTCAACACCGGGGAGCTGTTTTTT.

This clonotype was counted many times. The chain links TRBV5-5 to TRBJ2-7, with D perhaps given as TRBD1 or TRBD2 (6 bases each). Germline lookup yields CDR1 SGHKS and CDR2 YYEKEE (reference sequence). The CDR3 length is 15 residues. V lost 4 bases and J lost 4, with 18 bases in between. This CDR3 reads CASSQPGARGYEQYF. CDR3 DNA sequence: TGTGCCAGCAGCCAACCGGGGGCCCGGGGGTACGAGCAGTACTTC. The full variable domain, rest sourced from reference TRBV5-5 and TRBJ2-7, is DAGVTQSPTHLIKTRGQQVTLRCSPISGHKSVSWYQQVLGQGPQFIFQYYEKEERGRGNFPDRFSARQFPNYSSELNVNALLLGDSALYLCASSQPGARGYEQYFGPGTRLTVT.

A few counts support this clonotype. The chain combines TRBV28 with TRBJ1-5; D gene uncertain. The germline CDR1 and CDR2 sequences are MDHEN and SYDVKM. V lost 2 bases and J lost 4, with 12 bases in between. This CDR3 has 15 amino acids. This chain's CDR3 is CASSLLTSGNQPQHF. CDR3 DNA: TGTGCCAGCAGTTTACTTACCTCTGGGAATCAGCCCCAGCATTTT.

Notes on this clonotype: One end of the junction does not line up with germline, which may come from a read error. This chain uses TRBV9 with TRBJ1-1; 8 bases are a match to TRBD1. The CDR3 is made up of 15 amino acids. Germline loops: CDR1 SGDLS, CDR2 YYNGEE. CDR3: CASSPWTGMKTEAFF. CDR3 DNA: TGTGCCAGCAGCCCATGGACAGGGATGAAGACTGAAGCTTTCTTT.

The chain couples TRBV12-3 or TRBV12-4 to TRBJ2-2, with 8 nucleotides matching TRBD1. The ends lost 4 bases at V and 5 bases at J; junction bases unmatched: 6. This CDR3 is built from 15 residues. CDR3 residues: CASSSRTGWTGELFF. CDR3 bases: TGTGCCAGCAGTTCCAGGACAGGGTGGACCGGGGAGCTGTTTTTT.

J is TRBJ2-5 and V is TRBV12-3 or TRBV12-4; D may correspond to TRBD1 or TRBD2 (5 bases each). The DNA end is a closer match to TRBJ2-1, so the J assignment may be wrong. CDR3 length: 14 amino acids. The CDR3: CASRFRVRGGEQFF. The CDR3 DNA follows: TGTGCCAGCAGGTTCCGGGTCCGGGGCGGTGAGCAGTTCTTC.

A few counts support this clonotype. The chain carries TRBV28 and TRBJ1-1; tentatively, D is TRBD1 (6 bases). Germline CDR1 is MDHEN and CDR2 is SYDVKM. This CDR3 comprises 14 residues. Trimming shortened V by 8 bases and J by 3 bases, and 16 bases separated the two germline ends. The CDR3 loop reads CASAPGGLHTEAFF. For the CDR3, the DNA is TGTGCCAGCGCACCCGGGGGGCTCCACACTGAAGCTTTCTTT.

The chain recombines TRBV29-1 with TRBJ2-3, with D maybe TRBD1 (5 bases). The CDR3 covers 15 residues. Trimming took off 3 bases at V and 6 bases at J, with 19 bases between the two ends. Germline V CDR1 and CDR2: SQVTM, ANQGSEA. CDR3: CSVDLRTTAGDTQYF. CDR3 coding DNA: TGCAGCGTTGATCTACGGACCACCGCAGGGGATACGCAGTATTTT.

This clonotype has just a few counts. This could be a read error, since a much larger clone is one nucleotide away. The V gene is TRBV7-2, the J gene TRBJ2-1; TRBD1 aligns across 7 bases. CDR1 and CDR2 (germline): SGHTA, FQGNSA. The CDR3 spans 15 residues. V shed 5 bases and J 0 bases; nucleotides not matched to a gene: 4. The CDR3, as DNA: TGTGCCAGCAGCCAGGACAGGAGCTCCTACAATGAGCAGTTCTTC. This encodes CASSQDRSSYNEQFF.